Each of the 3 T cell receptor beta chains below was sequenced from the same sample in a study of blood T cell repertoires in COVID-19. Generated by immunoSEQ multiplex PCR, the TCRdb table keeps only in-frame clones and is missing some. The top ten clones hold around 16% of a sample with about 28,000 clones, 65% to 85% of them seen once. Sample: peripheral blood. Source of these receptors: a woman aged 55-69 years with acute or convalescent COVID-19.

This clone was seen a few times. The chain carries TRBV7-3 and TRBJ1-6; D is uncertain. V lost 0 bases and J lost 5, with 5 bases in between. The germline V gene has CDR1 SGHTA and CDR2 FQGTGA. This CDR3 has 14 amino acids. The CDR3 sequence: CASSLTHNNSPLHF. The CDR3 DNA follows: TGTGCCAGCAGCTTAACCCACAATAATTCACCCCTCCACTTT. The entire variable domain, with the rest obtained from reference TRBV7-3 and TRBJ1-6, is as follows: GAGVSQTPSNKVTEKGKYVELRCDPISGHTALYWYRQSLGQGPEFLIYFQGTGAADDSGLPNDRFFAVRPEGSVSTLKIQRTERGDSAVYLCASSLTHNNSPLHFGNGTRLTVT.

The rearrangement uses TRBV28 and TRBJ1-2, with D perhaps matching TRBD1 (5 bases). CDR1 is MDHEN, CDR2 SYDVKM, per germline. The CDR3 extends over 12 amino acids. V gave up 7 bases and J gave up 4 bases, with 10 bases separating them. The CDR3 region is CASTRAGYGYTF. CDR3 bases: TGTGCCAGCACCAGGGCCGGCTATGGCTACACCTTC.

The rearrangement uses TRBV6-4 and TRBJ1-2, with 10 bases aligning to TRBD1. V lost 5 bases and J lost 5; bases outside the gene matches: 2. Per germline, CDR1 MRHNA and CDR2 SNTAGT. The CDR3 contains 13 residues. The CDR3 sequence is CASSKGQGYGYTF. CDR3 DNA: TGTGCCAGCAGTAAGGGACAGGGGTATGGCTACACCTTC.